These 27 T cell receptor beta chains share one sample of origin, sequenced in a study of T cells in localized non-small cell lung cancer. Profiling relied on immunoSEQ multiplex PCR, and the TCRdb table lists in-frame clones only, not all of them. The data hold fewer than 6,000 clones, with approximately 30% observed a single time. The sequences come from lung tumor tissue, collected before any cancer treatment. The receptor source for this set is a man aged 35-69 years with stage II lung adenocarcinoma.

This clone was counted only a few times. The genes are TRBV6-8 and TRBJ2-7; TRBD1 matches at 7 bases. Germline lookup yields CDR1 MNHGY and CDR2 SAAAGT. The length of the CDR3 is 18 residues. With 4 bases clipped from V and 3 bases from J, the junction kept 18 bases outside the gene matches. The CDR3 here is CASSLPRRLDRAVYEQYF. Here the CDR3 DNA reads TGTGCCAGCAGTTTACCCAGAAGACTCGACAGGGCCGTCTACGAGCAGTACTTC.

This clone was counted a single time. The chain uses TRBV10-1 and TRBJ2-1; TRBD2 aligns across 15 bases. Germline assignment: CDR1 WNHNN and CDR2 SYGVQD (reference sequence). CDR3 length equals 14 residues. Unmatched junction bases numbered 4, after V lost 2 bases and J lost 14 bases. The DNA of the CDR3 is TGCGCCAGCAGTGAGGGACTAGCGGGGGGGACGAAGTTCTTC. It codes for CASSEGLAGGTKFF.

V and J are TRBV10-2 and TRBJ2-7; possible D gene TRBD1, 6 bases. Germline CDR1 reads WSHSY; CDR2 reads SAAADI. V was cut by 3 bases and J by 6 bases, with 9 bases left in between. This CDR3 is built from 12 residues. This chain's CDR3 is CASSDRGGEQYF. The DNA for the CDR3 is TGCGCCAGCAGTGACAGGGGCGGCGAGCAGTACTTC.

This clone turned up a few times. The J gene is TRBJ2-2, the V gene TRBV6-8, with a possible D match to TRBD1 (7 bases). The V and J ends lost 7 bases and 3 bases respectively, with 12 bases between them. In germline, CDR1 is MNHGY, CDR2 SAAAGT. The CDR3 covers 14 residues. CDR3 in amino acids: CASNPRGDTGELFF. The CDR3 DNA sequence: TGTGCCAGCAATCCCAGGGGGGACACCGGGGAGCTGTTTTTT.

This clone is judged medium-sized (0.01 to 0.1%). The CDR3 sequence is CASSSSFSGRRNEQFF. The CDR3 nucleotides read TGTGCCAGCAGCTCGAGCTTTAGCGGGAGAAGGAATGAGCAGTTCTTC. The chain employs TRBV11-3 and TRBJ2-1; TRBD2 matches at 9 bases. CDR3 size: 16 residues. J gave up 7 bases and V 4 bases, and 11 bases lay outside the gene matches. Germline CDR1 reads SGHNT; CDR2 reads YENEEA.

The chain combines TRBV30 with TRBJ2-7, with D possibly matching TRBD2 (5 bases). CDR1 and CDR2 from the germline V gene are GTSNPN and SVGIG (reference sequence). This CDR3 contains 13 residues. V lost 0 bases to trimming and J lost 11 bases, with 17 bases between them. The CDR3 DNA is TGTGCCTGGAGTGTGGGCCGGGAAAACACGAAGTACTTC. It encodes CAWSVGRENTKYF.

This chain uses TRBV11-3 with TRBJ2-3, with D possibly being TRBD1 (6 bases). Deletions cut 5 bases from V and 2 bases from J, with 11 bases between. The CDR3 contains 14 residues. Germline-derived CDR1 and CDR2 are SGHNT and YENEEA. CDR3 loop: CASSATGHTDTQYF. The DNA for the CDR3 is TGTGCCAGCAGCGCCACAGGGCACACAGATACGCAGTATTTT.

The chain combines TRBV18 with TRBJ2-5; 7 bases are shared with TRBD1. Trimming took 8 bases from V and 0 from J; bases not matched to a gene: 3. Per germline, CDR1 KGHSH and CDR2 LQKENI. This CDR3 comprises 13 residues. CDR3 in DNA: TGTGCCAGCGGAGACAGGGACCAAGAGACCCAGTACTTC. Protein: CASGDRDQETQYF.

There are a few counts of this clone. This chain joins TRBV12-2 and TRBJ2-5; the DNA was not used to check the table's D call, TRBD2. TRBV12-2 is classified as a pseudogene. The CDR3 runs 14 residues. The DNA of the CDR3 is TGTGCCGGGGGAAACGGACTAGCTGGCGAGACCCAGTACTTC. Its translation is CAGGNGLAGETQYF.

The chain employs TRBV25-1 and TRBJ2-5; TRBD1 might be the D (6 bases). V lost 4 bases and J 4 bases, leaving 13 bases between the germline ends. Germline assignment: CDR1 MGHDK and CDR2 SYGVNS. This CDR3 has 14 residues. CDR3 region: CASSGPQGRETQYF. DNA of the CDR3: TGTGCCAGCAGTGGTCCACAGGGACGAGAGACCCAGTACTTC.

The chain has TRBV11-3 and TRBJ1-4; D is unclear. V was shortened by 5 bases and J by 4 bases, with 11 bases between the two germline ends. Germline loops: CDR1 SGHNT, CDR2 YENEEA. The CDR3 loop spans 14 amino acids. CDR3 sequence reads: CASSQWGDNEKLFF. CDR3 in DNA: TGTGCCAGCAGCCAATGGGGAGATAATGAAAAACTGTTTTTT.

The CDR3 region is CASSIDQGYQPQHF. In DNA form, the CDR3 reads TGTGCCAGTAGTATAGATCAGGGTTATCAGCCCCAGCATTTT. V gene TRBV19 combines with J gene TRBJ1-5, with a possible D match to TRBD1 (5 bases). Germline CDR1 and CDR2: LNHDA and SQIVND (reference sequence). This CDR3 region has 14 residues. Trimming left V 0 bases short and J 5 bases short, with 8 bases between.

V gene TRBV10-1 combines with J gene TRBJ2-3; TRBD2 matches at 7 bases. The CDR3 contains 15 residues. Germline values: CDR1 WNHNN, CDR2 SYGVQD (reference sequence). The V segment lost 3 bases and the J segment 7 bases; nucleotides outside the gene matches: 10. CDR3: CASSDKASGIHTQYF. The CDR3 DNA reads as TGCGCCAGCAGTGATAAGGCTAGCGGTATTCATACGCAGTATTTT.

The CDR3 protein is CASSENGQGATEAFF. CDR3 nucleotides: TGTGCCAGCAGTGAGAACGGACAGGGGGCGACTGAAGCTTTCTTT. J is TRBJ1-1 and V is TRBV6-8; TRBD1 agrees at 11 bases. Losses at the gene ends were 5 bases for V and 5 bases for J; bases not matched to a gene: 7. Germline CDR1 is MNHGY and CDR2 is SAAAGT. CDR3 length: 15 residues.

V usage is TRBV6-8 and J usage is TRBJ1-2, with D tentatively TRBD1 (6 bases). Germline-derived CDR1 and CDR2 are MNHGY and SAAAGT. The CDR3 totals 13 residues. V was trimmed by 5 bases and J by 6 bases, leaving 13 bases between them. The DNA for the CDR3 is TGTGCCAGCAGTGACACAGGGAGGGATGGCTACACCTTC. This sequence encodes CASSDTGRDGYTF.

The table lists this clone with a few counts. The rearrangement joins TRBV18 to TRBJ1-1; no definite D call. Germline V CDR1 and CDR2: KGHSH, LQKENI. Deletions cut 2 bases from V and 3 bases from J, with 7 bases between. The CDR3 length is 13 residues. The CDR3 protein is CASSPSWDTEAFF. Written as DNA, the CDR3 is TGTGCCAGCTCACCAAGTTGGGACACTGAAGCTTTCTTT.

Remarks on this clone: The missing CDR3 end, 1 residue past where the read stops, is filled in from the germline J gene. The chain uses TRBV10-3 and TRBJ2-5; D is undetermined. CDR1 ENHRY and CDR2 SYGVKD come from the germline V gene. V shed 0 bases and J shed 5 bases, with 4 bases lying between them. CDR3 length equals 12 residues. The sequenced part of the CDR3 DNA is TGTGCCATCAGTGAGTCATGGGAGACCCAGTAC. It specifies CAISESWETQY. The entire CDR3 protein is CAISESWETQYF.

V gene TRBV5-1 combines with J gene TRBJ2-1; 8 nucleotides align to TRBD2. The germline gives CDR1 SGHRS, CDR2 YFSETQ. V trimming: 6 bases; J trimming: 4 bases; junction bases outside the gene matches: 6. The CDR3 runs to 14 residues. CDR3: CASTHGGGYNEQFF. DNA of the CDR3: TGCGCCAGCACCCACGGGGGGGGATACAATGAGCAGTTCTTC.

V is TRBV19 and J is TRBJ2-3; perhaps TRBD2 as D (5 bases). Germline CDR1 reads LNHDA; CDR2 reads SQIVND (reference sequence). The CDR3 loop spans 11 amino acids. V lost 10 bases to trimming and J lost 3 bases, with 8 bases between them. CDR3 in amino acids: CATGVTDTQYF. CDR3 bases: TGTGCCACCGGGGTAACAGATACGCAGTATTTT.

The gene calls are TRBV15 and TRBJ1-5; 7 bases align to TRBD1. The germline gives CDR1 LNHNV, CDR2 YYDKDF (reference sequence). J was trimmed by 6 bases and V by 5 bases; bases with no gene match: 10. This CDR3 region has 15 residues. CDR3 in amino acids: CATSWGTEGSQPQHF. CDR3 DNA sequence: TGTGCCACCAGCTGGGGGACAGAAGGGTCTCAGCCCCAGCATTTT.

The V gene is TRBV2, the J gene TRBJ2-2, with TRBD1 identical over 9 bases. The CDR3 has 14 residues. V dropped 4 bases and J dropped 7; count of bases not matched to a gene: 4. Per the germline V gene, CDR1 is SNHLY and CDR2 is FYNNEI. CDR3 DNA: TGTGCCAGCAGTGGAGGACAGGGGAACGGGGAGCTGTTTTTT. Translation gives CASSGGQGNGELFF.

This clone was observed a handful of times. This chain joins TRBV11-3 and TRBJ2-5, with D possibly being TRBD2 (7 bases). CDR3 length: 16 amino acids. V gave up 5 bases and J gave up 5 bases, with 21 bases separating them. Germline V gene sequence: CDR1 SGHNT, CDR2 YENEEA. The CDR3 loop reads CASSQMTGGDGETQYF. CDR3 sequence (DNA): TGTGCCAGCAGCCAAATGACGGGGGGCGATGGGGAGACCCAGTACTTC.

This clone was seen a single time. The V gene is TRBV28, the J gene TRBJ2-1, with 10 nucleotides matching TRBD2. Germline values: CDR1 MDHEN, CDR2 SYDVKM. Losses at the gene ends were 4 bases for V and 5 bases for J; bases not matched to a gene: 20. The CDR3 is 20 amino acids. CDR3 sequence reads: CASSYAPQREGLIPDNEQFF. The CDR3, as DNA: TGTGCCAGCAGTTACGCCCCCCAGCGGGAGGGATTAATACCCGACAATGAGCAGTTCTTC.

This clone was detected only a few times. V gene TRBV28 combines with J gene TRBJ1-1, with a weak D call TRBD1 (6 bases). CDR1 and CDR2 (germline): MDHEN, SYDVKM. The ends were cut back, 6 bases at V and 1 base at J, with 15 bases in the middle. CDR3 length equals 15 residues. The CDR3 is CASSYLDRKNTEAFF. For the CDR3, the DNA is TGTGCCAGCAGCTACCTGGACAGAAAGAACACTGAAGCTTTCTTT.

This sequence joins TRBV9 and TRBJ2-3; 10 bases fit TRBD2. This CDR3 is built from 12 residues. V lost 5 bases to trimming and J lost 6 bases; unmatched junction nucleotides: 0. In germline, CDR1 is SGDLS, CDR2 YYNGEE. CDR3 DNA: TGTGCCAGCAGAGCGGGAGGGGATACGCAGTATTTT. Protein sequence: CASRAGGDTQYF.

This clone was found a few times. In nucleotides, the CDR3 is TGTGCCTGGAGTCAAACAGGGTCCTACGAGCAGTACTTC. It is translated as CAWSQTGSYEQYF. V gene TRBV30 combines with J gene TRBJ2-7; possible D gene TRBD1, 6 bases. V lost 2 bases and J 1 base, leaving 9 bases between the germline ends. The germline gives CDR1 GTSNPN, CDR2 SVGIG (reference sequence). The CDR3 runs 13 residues.

The genes are TRBV5-1 and TRBJ1-1, with D uncertain. The CDR3 consists of 14 residues. The V and J ends lost 0 bases and 5 bases respectively, with 11 bases between them. From germline, CDR1 is SGHRS and CDR2 YFSETQ. This CDR3 reads CASSLELGITEAFF. The CDR3 DNA reads as TGCGCCAGCAGCTTGGAGCTGGGAATTACTGAAGCTTTCTTT.